The 5 T cell receptor beta chains presented below share a single source sample, sequenced in a study of blood T cells in healthy people across ages. Combining a sample-barcoded 5' primer with a J-beta primer mix, a second PCR ran for 7 to 11 cycles. From the 5' RACE reads, TCRdb called clonotypes with MiXCR, one entry per CDR3 protein. Of fewer than 1,000,000 distinct CDR3 sequences in the sample, more than 40% were seen once. The sequencing sample was made of blood. All receptors come from a man between 60 and 75 years old in good health.

The count of this clonotype is one. The genes are TRBV21-1 and TRBJ1-1. TRBV21-1 is marked as a pseudogene. The CDR3 spans 15 residues. For the CDR3, the DNA is TGTGCCAGCAGCAAAGGCATGGAACGAAGGACTGAAGCTTTCTTT. Translated: CASSKGMERRTEAFF.

Of note for this clonotype: A junction boundary mismatches the germline segment, possibly from a read error. The V and J genes are TRBV7-2 and TRBJ2-5; 8 nucleotides align to TRBD2. This CDR3 has 13 residues. Germline lookup yields CDR1 SGHTA and CDR2 FQGNSA. This CDR3 is CASSWTSKETLYF. CDR3 bases: TGTGCCAGCAGCTGGACTAGCAAAGAGACCCTGTACTTC.

This chain joins TRBV6-2 or TRBV6-3 and TRBJ2-1, with a tentative D call TRBD1 (6 bases). Germline CDR1 reads MNHEY; CDR2 reads SVGEGT. The CDR3 runs 14 residues. Trimming cost V 7 bases and J 6 bases, with 16 bases left between them. The CDR3 loop is CASNPLDSGNEQFF. CDR3 sequence (DNA): TGTGCCAGCAACCCCCTGGACAGCGGCAATGAGCAGTTCTTC.

In this sample, this clonotype turned up a few times. V and J are TRBV7-2 and TRBJ2-3; 11 nucleotides match TRBD2. With 5 bases clipped from V and 2 bases from J, the junction kept 12 bases outside the gene matches. This CDR3 spans 18 amino acids. The germline CDR1 and CDR2 sequences are SGHTA and FQGNSA. The CDR3 DNA reads TGTGCCAGCAGCACCACCCCACTAGCGGGGGATCCCACAGATACGCAGTATTTT. It encodes CASSTTPLAGDPTDTQYF.

Here the CDR3 DNA reads TGTGCCAGCAGCCAAGGGACTACCCTTAGGGAGACCCAGTTCTTC. Translation gives CASSQGTTLRETQFF. The chain uses TRBV3-1 and TRBJ2-1, with D maybe TRBD2 (6 bases). CDR1 is LGHDT and CDR2 is YNNKEL in the germline V gene (reference sequence). CDR3 length equals 15 residues. V lost 1 base and J lost 13, with 20 bases in between.